This T cell receptor (beta chain) was retrieved from a study of blood T cell repertoires in COVID-19. Study at large: Donors in the United States, Italy and Spain gave samples during acute or convalescent COVID-19.

Germline lookup yields CDR1 SQVTM and CDR2 ANQGSEA. The J segment lost 5 bases and the V segment lost 3 bases, leaving 5 bases of the junction unmatched. CDR3 length: 13 residues. Original handling: How many nucleated cells were present was estimated from reference gene primer amplification. Repertoires were generated with immunoSEQ multiplex PCR, while TCRdb's copy carries only in-frame clones and drops some. D and trimming come from the DNA, and the V and J calls and clone size come from that table. Among around 250,000 clones listed, over 70% were seen once. The TCR was taken from a woman in her seventies with COVID-19, enrolled during active disease. The J gene is TRBJ2-5, the V gene TRBV29-1; 8 positions match TRBD2. Sequencing was carried out using peripheral blood. Here the CDR3 reads CSVDQAGGETQYF. CDR3 nucleotide sequence: TGCAGCGTTGACCAGGCGGGAGGTGAGACCCAGTACTTC.